Reported below is one T cell receptor beta chain. Profiled with immunoSEQ multiplex PCR; TCRdb holds only in-frame clones, not every one. Of roughly 49,000 clones listed, roughly 80% are singletons. This sample is drawn from a study of T cells in tumors after PD-1 blockade. About the study: Patients had no prior checkpoint blockade, systemic immunosuppressants, or anti-cancer therapy within 4 weeks. Each patient got pembrolizumab 200 mg every 3 weeks or cemiplimab 350 mg every 2 weeks. During anti-PD-1 treatment, some patients continued daily vismodegib 150 mg. Blood samples averaged around 110,000 templates (range roughly 21,000-290,000) and approximately 35,000 unique clonotypes.

The source is a human donor with basal cell carcinoma. The sequences come from PBMCs, collected before anti-PD-1 treatment.

The CDR3 bases are TGTGCCAGCAGTTTAGACCGAAGTTTGCGTCAGCCCCAGCATTTT. This translates into CASSLDRSLRQPQHF. The chain recombines TRBV27 with TRBJ1-5; D ambiguous. Deletions cut 2 bases from V and 6 bases from J, with 14 bases between. The CDR3 runs to 15 residues. Germline CDR1 and CDR2: MNHEY and SMNVEV (reference sequence).